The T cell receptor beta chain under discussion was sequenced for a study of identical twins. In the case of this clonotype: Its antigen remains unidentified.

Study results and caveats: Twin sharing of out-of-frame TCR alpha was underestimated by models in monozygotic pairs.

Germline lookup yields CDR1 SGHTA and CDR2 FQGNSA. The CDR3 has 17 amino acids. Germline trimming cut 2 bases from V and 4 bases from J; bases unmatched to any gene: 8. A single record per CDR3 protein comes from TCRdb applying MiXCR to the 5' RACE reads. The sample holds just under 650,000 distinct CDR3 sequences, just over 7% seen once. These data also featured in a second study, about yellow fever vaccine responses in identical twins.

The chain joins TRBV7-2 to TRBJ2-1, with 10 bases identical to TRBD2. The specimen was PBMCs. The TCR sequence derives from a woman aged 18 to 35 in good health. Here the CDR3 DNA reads TGTGCCAGCAGCTTAAGAGCGGGGGGGCTTCAATACAATGAGCAGTTCTTC. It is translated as CASSLRAGGLQYNEQFF.